Given below is one T cell receptor beta chain in context. This clone's antigen is unknown. No quality values exist for individual bases; no much larger clone is one base distant. Patients with autoimmune disease history or receiving systemic immunosuppression were excluded from the trial. In every dose cohort, peripheral blood was drawn for TCR sequencing at baseline, cycle 4 day 1, and cycle 7 day 1. Samples came from an open-label, multicenter, first-in-human phase I dose-escalation trial of ivuxolimab. Adults with locally advanced or metastatic head and neck squamous cell, hepatocellular, melanoma or renal cell carcinoma were enrolled in the trial. Before TCR sequencing, CD4+ and CD8+ T cells were separately sorted from peripheral blood. The data are from a study of OX40 agonist ivuxolimab in advanced cancers. Context from the whole study: Ivuxolimab was an agonistic, fully human IgG2 monoclonal antibody directed against OX40 (CD134), a costimulatory receptor. Intravenous ivuxolimab was administered to patients every 2 weeks at six dose levels: 0.01, 0.1, 0.3, 1.5, 3 and 10 mg/kg. In the dose-escalation cohort, 82.7% of patients were male, and the mean age was 60 years with a range of roughly 20 to 79. Prior anti-PD-1, anti-PD-L1 or anti-CTLA-4 therapy was permitted, and approximately 42% of dose-escalation patients had received checkpoint inhibitors. The purpose of peripheral TCRbeta sequencing was to test whether ivuxolimab changed TCR sequence diversity and led to clonal T-cell expansion. Of the 50 to 55 patients in dose escalation, 19 had hepatocellular carcinoma, some 15 had melanoma, 9 had renal cell carcinoma and 9 had head and neck cancer. The paper describes the monotherapy dose-escalation part (N of about 47 patients) of the phase I trial of ivuxolimab. Partial responses occurred in three dose-escalation patients, of whom one had hepatocellular carcinoma and two had cutaneous melanoma.

Genomic DNA was extracted from sorted cells for sequencing of the TCRbeta CDR3 region. The immunoSEQ Assay was used for sequencing of TCRbeta CDR3 regions. What TCRdb holds here is the immuneACCESS table cut down to in-frame rearrangements. Part of the clones is not present; checked against another copy, under half of the missing clones reflect an unresolved V gene, and the others are unexplained. This sample comprises tens of thousands of clones, 89% of them detected only once. Of the sample, about 0.31% falls within the top ten clones. What the research found in general, with its limitations: The antigen specificity of the clonally expanded peripheral T cells was not determined. In the 0.1-3.0 mg/kg groups, partial responders had among the lowest normalized peripheral clonal expansion, particularly in CD8+ T cells. After ivuxolimab, CD8+ T cells had more expanded clones than CD4+ T cells on average. Clonal expansion of both CD4+ and CD8+ blood T cells was observed from baseline to week 6 at doses 0.1 to 3.0 mg/kg. Low levels of normalized T-cell clonal expansion were also seen in some patients who did not respond.

The CDR1 and CDR2 encoded by the germline V gene are KGHSH and LQKENI. Including cysteine and phenylalanine, the CDR3 has 13 amino acids. The CDR3 DNA has 39 bases and is translated from base 1. V is pared back by 6 bases and J by 1 base, with 9 bases lying between the germline termini. The sequence is built from TRBV18 and TRBJ1-1; the D segment cannot be called with confidence. Source: CD4+ or CD8+ T cells sorted from blood, taken in a trial of the OX40 agonist ivuxolimab. The TCR comes from an adult with an advanced solid tumor such as melanoma, head and neck, liver or kidney cancer. Read as DNA, the sequence is TGTGCCAGCTCTTCGACACAGAACACTGAAGCTTTCTTT. Translated, this is CASSSTQNTEAFF.